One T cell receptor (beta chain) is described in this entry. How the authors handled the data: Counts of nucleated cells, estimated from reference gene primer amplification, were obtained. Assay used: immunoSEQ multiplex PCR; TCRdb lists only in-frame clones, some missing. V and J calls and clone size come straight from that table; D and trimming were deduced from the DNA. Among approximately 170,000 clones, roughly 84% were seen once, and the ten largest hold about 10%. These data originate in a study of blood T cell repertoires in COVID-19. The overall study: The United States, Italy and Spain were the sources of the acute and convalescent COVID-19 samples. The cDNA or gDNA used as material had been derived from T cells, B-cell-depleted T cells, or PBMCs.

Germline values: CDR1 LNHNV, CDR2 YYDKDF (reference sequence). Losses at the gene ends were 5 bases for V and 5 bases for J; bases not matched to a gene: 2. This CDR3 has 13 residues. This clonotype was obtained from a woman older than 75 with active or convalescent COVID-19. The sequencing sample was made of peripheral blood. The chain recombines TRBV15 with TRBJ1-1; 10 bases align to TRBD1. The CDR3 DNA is TGTGCCACCAGCCCGGACAGGGGGACTGAAGCTTTCTTT. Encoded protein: CATSPDRGTEAFF. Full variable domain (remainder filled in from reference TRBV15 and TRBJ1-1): DAMVIQNPRYQVTQFGKPVTLSCSQTLNHNVMYWYQQKSSQAPKLLFHYYDKDFNNEADTPDNFQSRRPNTSFCFLDIRSPGLGDTAMYLCATSPDRGTEAFFGQGTRLTVV.